These 16 T cell receptor beta chains share one sample of origin, sequenced in a study of identifying expanded T cells in peripheral blood (dated by TCRdb to 2018 to 2020). Receptor libraries were prepared by the immunoSEQ multiplex PCR assay. The source is immuneACCESS, and TCRdb retained only in-frame sequences with V and J called. Part of the clones is not carried over; for the studies checked, unresolved V genes explain less than half of this, and the remainder is unexplained. This sample is represented by about 89,000 clones; approximately 86% of them were singletons. The ten largest clones add up to 5.6% of the sample. Sequences were obtained from blood. Every receptor here comes from a person between 18 and 70 years old in good health.

The rearrangement uses TRBV4-3 and TRBJ2-2, with a tentative D call TRBD2 (5 bases). The germline V and J ends were trimmed by 3 bases and 5 bases, with 7 bases remaining between them. CDR1 and CDR2 (germline): LGHNA, YSLEER. The CDR3 spans 13 residues. The CDR3 coding sequence is TGCGCCAGCAGCCAGGACTTGACCGGGGAGCTGTTTTTT. As protein: CASSQDLTGELFF.

The chain joins TRBV25-1 to TRBJ1-3; maybe TRBD1 (6 bases). Germline CDR1 is MGHDK and CDR2 is SYGVNS. Trimming stripped 0 bases from V and 0 bases from J, with 15 bases between. The CDR3 extends over 18 amino acids. CDR3 sequence: CASSEYFFGGASGNTIYF. Written as DNA, the CDR3 is TGTGCCAGCAGTGAATATTTTTTTGGGGGGGCCTCTGGAAACACCATATATTTT.

The rearrangement links TRBV2 to TRBJ1-1; D ambiguous. The length of the CDR3 is 13 residues. The germline CDR1 and CDR2 sequences are SNHLY and FYNNEI. Trimming took off 6 bases at V and 0 bases at J, with 8 bases between the two ends. CDR3 DNA: TGTGCCAGCAGCGATACAGTGAACACTGAAGCTTTCTTT. Encoded protein: CASSDTVNTEAFF.

The chain has TRBV30 and TRBJ2-5; TRBD2 might be the D (6 bases). Germline CDR1 is GTSNPN and CDR2 is SVGIG (reference sequence). Trimming took 5 bases from V and 5 from J, leaving 6 bases between them. The CDR3 extends over 10 amino acids. The CDR3 reads CAWGRETQYF. CDR3 DNA sequence: TGTGCCTGGGGGAGGGAGACCCAGTACTTC.

This clone was counted only a few times. The J gene is TRBJ1-5, the V gene TRBV13; D not resolved. The CDR3 consists of 14 residues. The germline CDR1 and CDR2 sequences are PRHDT and FYEKMQ (reference sequence). Trimming took off 3 bases at V and 4 bases at J, with 10 bases between the two ends. The CDR3 here is CASSFGRRNQPQHF. Here the CDR3 DNA reads TGTGCCAGCAGCTTTGGGAGGAGGAATCAGCCCCAGCATTTT.

The chain carries TRBV4-3 and TRBJ1-1; D gene unclear. CDR1 is LGHNA, CDR2 YSLEER, per germline. CDR3 length equals 15 residues. V lost 1 base, J lost 1 base, and 10 bases lay in between. CDR3 region: CASSQGDLENTEAFF. CDR3 DNA: TGCGCCAGCAGCCAAGGAGACCTCGAGAACACTGAAGCTTTCTTT.

The V call is TRBV27, the J call TRBJ2-3; D tentatively fits TRBD1 or TRBD2 (6 bases each). CDR1 is MNHEY, CDR2 SMNVEV, per germline (reference sequence). V lost 5 bases to trimming and J lost 7 bases, with 13 bases between them. The CDR3 is made up of 13 amino acids. The CDR3 protein is CASSPGGWNTQYF. For the CDR3, the DNA is TGTGCCAGCAGTCCCGGGGGCTGGAATACGCAGTATTTT.

The rearrangement uses TRBV5-1 and TRBJ1-2; D gene uncertain. In germline, CDR1 is SGHRS, CDR2 YFSETQ. Trimming took 0 bases from V and 6 from J, leaving 9 bases between them. The CDR3 covers 13 residues. The CDR3 sequence: CASSLGVSDGYTF. Written as DNA, the CDR3 is TGCGCCAGCAGCTTGGGAGTCTCGGATGGCTACACCTTC. The variable domain in full, with the rest retrieved from reference TRBV5-1 and TRBJ1-2, is KAGVTQTPRYLIKTRGQQVTLSCSPISGHRSVSWYQQTPGQGLQFLFEYFSETQRNKGNFPGRFSGRQFSNSRSEMNVSTLELGDSALYLCASSLGVSDGYTFGSGTRLTVV.

DNA for the CDR3: TGTGCCAGCAGCCCACCCCGGGGGGTCGGAGATACGCAGTATTTT. It specifies CASSPPRGVGDTQYF. The chain recombines TRBV7-9 with TRBJ2-3, with 7 bases identical to TRBD2. With V trimmed by 5 bases and J by 5 bases, 10 bases remained unmatched. CDR3 size: 15 residues. Germline CDR1 reads SEHNR; CDR2 reads FQNEAQ (reference sequence).

The CDR3: CAWSDTGTGFPYGYTF. In DNA, the CDR3 is TGTGCCTGGAGTGACACCGGGACAGGTTTTCCCTATGGCTACACCTTC. The J gene is TRBJ1-2, the V gene TRBV30; 8 positions agree with TRBD1. Germline CDR1 is GTSNPN and CDR2 is SVGIG (reference sequence). The CDR3 extends over 16 amino acids. With 1 base clipped from V and 4 bases from J, the junction kept 11 bases outside the gene matches.

This clone was recorded only once. The V call is TRBV11-2, the J call TRBJ1-2; 7 bases fit TRBD1. The germline gives CDR1 SGHAT, CDR2 FQNNGV. V lost 5 bases and J lost 4; bases outside the gene matches: 7. This CDR3 is built from 14 residues. CDR3 protein: CASSPGQVVYGYTF. As DNA, the CDR3 is TGTGCCAGCAGCCCAGGACAGGTTGTCTATGGCTACACCTTC. The whole variable domain, remainder taken from reference TRBV11-2 and TRBJ1-2, is EAGVAQSPRYKIIEKRQSVAFWCNPISGHATLYWYQQILGQGPKLLIQFQNNGVVDDSQLPKDRFSAERLKGVDSTLKIQPAKLEDSAVYLCASSPGQVVYGYTFGSGTRLTVV.

The chain links TRBV5-1 to TRBJ1-2; 7 bases line up with TRBD1. The CDR3 is 14 residues long. CDR1 and CDR2 from the germline V gene are SGHRS and YFSETQ. Unmatched junction bases numbered 8, after V lost 3 bases and J lost 6 bases. The CDR3 spells CASSWSSDRDGYTF. CDR3 coding DNA: TGCGCCAGCAGCTGGAGCTCAGACAGGGATGGCTACACCTTC.

This sequence joins TRBV19 and TRBJ1-5; D call uncertain. V was trimmed by 5 bases and J by 1 base, leaving 15 bases between them. The germline gives CDR1 LNHDA, CDR2 SQIVND (reference sequence). The CDR3 runs to 16 residues. This CDR3 reads CASSYGHLISNQPQHF. The DNA of the CDR3 is TGTGCCAGTAGTTACGGGCACTTAATCAGCAATCAGCCCCAGCATTTT. The variable domain in full, with the rest retrieved from reference TRBV19 and TRBJ1-5, is DGGITQSPKYLFRKEGQNVTLSCEQNLNHDAMYWYRQDPGQGLRLIYYSQIVNDFQKGDIAEGYSVSREKKESFPLTVTSAQKNPTAFYLCASSYGHLISNQPQHFGDGTRLSIL.

This sequence joins TRBV5-6 and TRBJ1-2; possibly TRBD1 for D (6 bases). The CDR3 is 19 residues long. V shed 0 bases and J shed 0 bases, with 21 bases lying between them. The germline V gene has CDR1 SGHDT and CDR2 YYEEEE. For the CDR3, the DNA is TGTGCCAGCAGCTTGGGAGGACAGCCCCCCCAAACAGCTAACTATGGCTACACCTTC. This encodes CASSLGGQPPQTANYGYTF.

The chain uses TRBV7-2 and TRBJ2-6; possible D gene TRBD2, 5 bases. The length of the CDR3 is 16 residues. From germline, CDR1 is SGHTA and CDR2 FQGNSA. V lost 6 bases and J lost 4, with 16 bases in between. CDR3 amino acids: CASSRTPLQGANVLTF. The CDR3 region has the DNA TGTGCCAGCAGTCGGACTCCCTTGCAAGGGGCCAACGTCCTGACTTTC.

This chain joins TRBV5-4 and TRBJ1-5; no reliable D call. V was pared by 0 bases and J by 3 bases, with 10 bases between. In germline, CDR1 is SGHNT, CDR2 YYREEE (reference sequence). The CDR3 loop spans 15 amino acids. The CDR3 nucleotides read TGTGCCAGCAGCTTGGGAGGGAAAATCAATCAGCCCCAGCATTTT. Translation gives CASSLGGKINQPQHF.